This entry concerns a single TCR beta chain. What it binds is not known. The germline V gene encodes CDR1 SGHDN and CDR2 FVKESK. This CDR3 region has 15 residues. The data were taken from a study of CXCR3-negative and CXCR3-positive naive CD8 T cells. Through 5' RACE with UMI labels, the TRB cDNA libraries were prepared. TCRdb reprocessed the 5' RACE reads and keeps a single row for each CDR3 protein, giving no DNA. The listing records 45,000 to 65,000 distinct CDR3 sequences. Notes on the study in general: Whereas memory cells differed, naive CXCR3-negative and CXCR3-positive cells shared similar TRBV-TRBJ usage. TRB CDR3 properties were used to infer TCR strength, and surface CD5 was comparable between naive subsets. Comparably high diversity was seen in both naive subsets, and much lower diversity in memory CD8+ cells.

Cells classed as naive CD8+ T cells were CD45RO-CCR7+CD27+CD95-. The J gene is TRBJ1-1, the V gene TRBV14; the D call from TCRdb, TRBD1, cannot be confirmed without DNA. The sequence derives from a human donor in good health. Some clones in this sample may be carry-over from other donors' samples. Material for sequencing was naive CXCR3- CD8+ T cells from blood. Indicated subset: CD45RO-CCR7+CD27+CD95- naive CD8+ T cells lacking CXCR3 (TNR3-). This CDR3 is CASSQHPGGRTEAFF.